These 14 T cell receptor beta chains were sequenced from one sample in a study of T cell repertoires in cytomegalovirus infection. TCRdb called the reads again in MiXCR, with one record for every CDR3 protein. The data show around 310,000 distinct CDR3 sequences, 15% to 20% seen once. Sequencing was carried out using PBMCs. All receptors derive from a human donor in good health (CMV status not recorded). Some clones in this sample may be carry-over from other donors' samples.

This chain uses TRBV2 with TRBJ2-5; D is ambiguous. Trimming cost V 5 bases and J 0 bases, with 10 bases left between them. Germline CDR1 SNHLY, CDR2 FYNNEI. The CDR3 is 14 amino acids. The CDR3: CASSPTSYQETQYF. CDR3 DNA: TGTGCCAGCAGTCCGACATCGTACCAAGAGACCCAGTACTTC.

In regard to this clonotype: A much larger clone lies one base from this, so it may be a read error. The CDR3 region has the DNA TGTGCCAGCACCACTAACTATGGCTACACCTTC. Residues: CASTTNYGYTF. This chain links TRBV12-3 or TRBV12-4 with TRBJ1-2; D call uncertain. The germline V and J ends were trimmed by 7 bases and 0 bases, with 3 bases remaining between them. CDR3 length equals 11 residues.

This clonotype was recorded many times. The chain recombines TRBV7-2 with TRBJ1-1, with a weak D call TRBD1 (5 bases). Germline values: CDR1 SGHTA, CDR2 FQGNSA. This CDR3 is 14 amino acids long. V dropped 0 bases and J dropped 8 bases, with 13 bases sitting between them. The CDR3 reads CASSLAQGSGEAFF. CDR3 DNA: TGTGCCAGCAGCTTAGCGCAGGGTTCGGGAGAAGCTTTCTTT.

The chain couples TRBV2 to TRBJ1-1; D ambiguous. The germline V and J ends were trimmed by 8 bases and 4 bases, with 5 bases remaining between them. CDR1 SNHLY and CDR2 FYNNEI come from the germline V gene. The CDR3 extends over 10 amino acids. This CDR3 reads CASAATEAFF. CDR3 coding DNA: TGTGCCAGCGCTGCCACTGAAGCTTTCTTT.

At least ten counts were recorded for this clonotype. The CDR3 reads CASSKYRGDGDQPQHF. Here the CDR3 DNA reads TGTGCCAGCAGTAAATACAGGGGCGATGGTGATCAGCCCCAGCATTTT. This chain joins TRBV28 and TRBJ1-5; 7 nucleotides agree with TRBD1. The CDR3 is 16 residues long. J gave up 5 bases and V 5 bases, and 12 bases lay outside the gene matches. The germline V gene has CDR1 MDHEN and CDR2 SYDVKM.

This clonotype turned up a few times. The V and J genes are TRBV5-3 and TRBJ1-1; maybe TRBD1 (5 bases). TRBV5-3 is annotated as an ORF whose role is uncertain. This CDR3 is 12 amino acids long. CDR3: CVSDSRGPEAFF. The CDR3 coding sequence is TGTGTCAGCGACAGTCGCGGGCCTGAAGCTTTCTTT.

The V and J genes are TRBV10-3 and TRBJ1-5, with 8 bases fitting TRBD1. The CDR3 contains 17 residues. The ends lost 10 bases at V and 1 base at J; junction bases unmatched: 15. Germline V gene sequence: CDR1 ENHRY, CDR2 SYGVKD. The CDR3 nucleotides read TGTGCCACCACGGACACTCAGGGGGCCGGGAGCAATCAGCCCCAGCATTTT. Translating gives CATTDTQGAGSNQPQHF.

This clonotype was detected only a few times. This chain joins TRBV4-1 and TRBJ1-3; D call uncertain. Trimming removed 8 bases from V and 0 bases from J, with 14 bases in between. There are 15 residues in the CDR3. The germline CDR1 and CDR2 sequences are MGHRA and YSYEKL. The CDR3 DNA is TGCGCCAGCGGGTCGATTGCTGGCTCTGGAAACACCATATATTTT. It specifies CASGSIAGSGNTIYF.

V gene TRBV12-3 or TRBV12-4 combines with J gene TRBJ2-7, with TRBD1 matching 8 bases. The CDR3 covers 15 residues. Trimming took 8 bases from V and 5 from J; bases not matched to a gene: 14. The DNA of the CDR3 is TGTGCCAGCTGTTACCTTGGGACAGGTTTCGACGAGCAGTACTTC. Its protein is CASCYLGTGFDEQYF.

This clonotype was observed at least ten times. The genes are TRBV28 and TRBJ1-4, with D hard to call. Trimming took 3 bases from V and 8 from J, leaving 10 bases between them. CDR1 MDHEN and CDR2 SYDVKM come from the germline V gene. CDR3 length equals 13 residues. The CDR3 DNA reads TGTGCCAGCAGTTTGCTGAATCGCGAAAAACTGTTTTTT. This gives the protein CASSLLNREKLFF.

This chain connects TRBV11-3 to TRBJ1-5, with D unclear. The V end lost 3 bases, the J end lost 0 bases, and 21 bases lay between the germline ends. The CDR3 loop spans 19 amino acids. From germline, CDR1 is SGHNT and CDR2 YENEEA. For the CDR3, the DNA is TGTGCCAGCAGCTTTCTAAGGCGGCGGGTCCAATATAGCAATCAGCCCCAGCATTTT. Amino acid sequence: CASSFLRRRVQYSNQPQHF.

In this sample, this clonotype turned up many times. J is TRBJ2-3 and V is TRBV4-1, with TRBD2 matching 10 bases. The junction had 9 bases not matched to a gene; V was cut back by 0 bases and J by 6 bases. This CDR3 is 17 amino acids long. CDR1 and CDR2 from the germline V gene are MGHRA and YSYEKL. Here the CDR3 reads CASSQDVSGSGGDTQYF. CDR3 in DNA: TGCGCCAGCAGCCAAGATGTGTCGGGTAGCGGGGGGGATACGCAGTATTTT.

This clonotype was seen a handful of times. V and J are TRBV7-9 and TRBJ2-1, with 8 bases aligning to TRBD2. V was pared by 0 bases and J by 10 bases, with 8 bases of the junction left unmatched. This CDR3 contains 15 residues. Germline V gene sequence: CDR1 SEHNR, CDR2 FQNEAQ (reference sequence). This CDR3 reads CASSLAKGLVLEQFF. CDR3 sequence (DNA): TGTGCCAGCAGCTTAGCGAAGGGACTAGTTTTGGAGCAGTTCTTC.

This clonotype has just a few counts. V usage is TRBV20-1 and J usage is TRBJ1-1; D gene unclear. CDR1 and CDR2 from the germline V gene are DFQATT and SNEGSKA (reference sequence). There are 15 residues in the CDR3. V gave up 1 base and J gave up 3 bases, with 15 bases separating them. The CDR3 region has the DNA TGCAGTGCTAGAGCAATGGGCTTTCGTGACACTGAAGCTTTCTTT. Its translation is CSARAMGFRDTEAFF.